This T cell receptor beta chain is drawn from a study of blood T cells in healthy people across ages. In the case of this clonotype: Its antigen is unknown. The junction and the germline gene differ at one end; a read error may be behind it.

Study-wide findings and caveats: Observed TCR beta diversity per million T cells went down as age went up. This fall followed a roughly linear course with age.

A second PCR, run for about 6 to 11 cycles, used a sample-barcoded 5' primer plus a J-beta primer mix. TCRdb reanalysed the 5' RACE reads using MiXCR and keeps one entry per CDR3 protein. The data hold 630,000 or so distinct CDR3 sequences, with about 34% observed a single time. Germline values: CDR1 SEHNR, CDR2 FQNEAQ (reference sequence). CDR3 size: 14 residues. This TCR was recovered from a woman over 75 in good health. The rearrangement links TRBV7-9 to TRBJ2-3; D ambiguous. Material for sequencing was blood. CDR3 nucleotide sequence: TGTGCCAGCCGCTTAGTGGATGGCACAGATACGCAGTATTTT. It specifies CASRLVDGTDTQYF.